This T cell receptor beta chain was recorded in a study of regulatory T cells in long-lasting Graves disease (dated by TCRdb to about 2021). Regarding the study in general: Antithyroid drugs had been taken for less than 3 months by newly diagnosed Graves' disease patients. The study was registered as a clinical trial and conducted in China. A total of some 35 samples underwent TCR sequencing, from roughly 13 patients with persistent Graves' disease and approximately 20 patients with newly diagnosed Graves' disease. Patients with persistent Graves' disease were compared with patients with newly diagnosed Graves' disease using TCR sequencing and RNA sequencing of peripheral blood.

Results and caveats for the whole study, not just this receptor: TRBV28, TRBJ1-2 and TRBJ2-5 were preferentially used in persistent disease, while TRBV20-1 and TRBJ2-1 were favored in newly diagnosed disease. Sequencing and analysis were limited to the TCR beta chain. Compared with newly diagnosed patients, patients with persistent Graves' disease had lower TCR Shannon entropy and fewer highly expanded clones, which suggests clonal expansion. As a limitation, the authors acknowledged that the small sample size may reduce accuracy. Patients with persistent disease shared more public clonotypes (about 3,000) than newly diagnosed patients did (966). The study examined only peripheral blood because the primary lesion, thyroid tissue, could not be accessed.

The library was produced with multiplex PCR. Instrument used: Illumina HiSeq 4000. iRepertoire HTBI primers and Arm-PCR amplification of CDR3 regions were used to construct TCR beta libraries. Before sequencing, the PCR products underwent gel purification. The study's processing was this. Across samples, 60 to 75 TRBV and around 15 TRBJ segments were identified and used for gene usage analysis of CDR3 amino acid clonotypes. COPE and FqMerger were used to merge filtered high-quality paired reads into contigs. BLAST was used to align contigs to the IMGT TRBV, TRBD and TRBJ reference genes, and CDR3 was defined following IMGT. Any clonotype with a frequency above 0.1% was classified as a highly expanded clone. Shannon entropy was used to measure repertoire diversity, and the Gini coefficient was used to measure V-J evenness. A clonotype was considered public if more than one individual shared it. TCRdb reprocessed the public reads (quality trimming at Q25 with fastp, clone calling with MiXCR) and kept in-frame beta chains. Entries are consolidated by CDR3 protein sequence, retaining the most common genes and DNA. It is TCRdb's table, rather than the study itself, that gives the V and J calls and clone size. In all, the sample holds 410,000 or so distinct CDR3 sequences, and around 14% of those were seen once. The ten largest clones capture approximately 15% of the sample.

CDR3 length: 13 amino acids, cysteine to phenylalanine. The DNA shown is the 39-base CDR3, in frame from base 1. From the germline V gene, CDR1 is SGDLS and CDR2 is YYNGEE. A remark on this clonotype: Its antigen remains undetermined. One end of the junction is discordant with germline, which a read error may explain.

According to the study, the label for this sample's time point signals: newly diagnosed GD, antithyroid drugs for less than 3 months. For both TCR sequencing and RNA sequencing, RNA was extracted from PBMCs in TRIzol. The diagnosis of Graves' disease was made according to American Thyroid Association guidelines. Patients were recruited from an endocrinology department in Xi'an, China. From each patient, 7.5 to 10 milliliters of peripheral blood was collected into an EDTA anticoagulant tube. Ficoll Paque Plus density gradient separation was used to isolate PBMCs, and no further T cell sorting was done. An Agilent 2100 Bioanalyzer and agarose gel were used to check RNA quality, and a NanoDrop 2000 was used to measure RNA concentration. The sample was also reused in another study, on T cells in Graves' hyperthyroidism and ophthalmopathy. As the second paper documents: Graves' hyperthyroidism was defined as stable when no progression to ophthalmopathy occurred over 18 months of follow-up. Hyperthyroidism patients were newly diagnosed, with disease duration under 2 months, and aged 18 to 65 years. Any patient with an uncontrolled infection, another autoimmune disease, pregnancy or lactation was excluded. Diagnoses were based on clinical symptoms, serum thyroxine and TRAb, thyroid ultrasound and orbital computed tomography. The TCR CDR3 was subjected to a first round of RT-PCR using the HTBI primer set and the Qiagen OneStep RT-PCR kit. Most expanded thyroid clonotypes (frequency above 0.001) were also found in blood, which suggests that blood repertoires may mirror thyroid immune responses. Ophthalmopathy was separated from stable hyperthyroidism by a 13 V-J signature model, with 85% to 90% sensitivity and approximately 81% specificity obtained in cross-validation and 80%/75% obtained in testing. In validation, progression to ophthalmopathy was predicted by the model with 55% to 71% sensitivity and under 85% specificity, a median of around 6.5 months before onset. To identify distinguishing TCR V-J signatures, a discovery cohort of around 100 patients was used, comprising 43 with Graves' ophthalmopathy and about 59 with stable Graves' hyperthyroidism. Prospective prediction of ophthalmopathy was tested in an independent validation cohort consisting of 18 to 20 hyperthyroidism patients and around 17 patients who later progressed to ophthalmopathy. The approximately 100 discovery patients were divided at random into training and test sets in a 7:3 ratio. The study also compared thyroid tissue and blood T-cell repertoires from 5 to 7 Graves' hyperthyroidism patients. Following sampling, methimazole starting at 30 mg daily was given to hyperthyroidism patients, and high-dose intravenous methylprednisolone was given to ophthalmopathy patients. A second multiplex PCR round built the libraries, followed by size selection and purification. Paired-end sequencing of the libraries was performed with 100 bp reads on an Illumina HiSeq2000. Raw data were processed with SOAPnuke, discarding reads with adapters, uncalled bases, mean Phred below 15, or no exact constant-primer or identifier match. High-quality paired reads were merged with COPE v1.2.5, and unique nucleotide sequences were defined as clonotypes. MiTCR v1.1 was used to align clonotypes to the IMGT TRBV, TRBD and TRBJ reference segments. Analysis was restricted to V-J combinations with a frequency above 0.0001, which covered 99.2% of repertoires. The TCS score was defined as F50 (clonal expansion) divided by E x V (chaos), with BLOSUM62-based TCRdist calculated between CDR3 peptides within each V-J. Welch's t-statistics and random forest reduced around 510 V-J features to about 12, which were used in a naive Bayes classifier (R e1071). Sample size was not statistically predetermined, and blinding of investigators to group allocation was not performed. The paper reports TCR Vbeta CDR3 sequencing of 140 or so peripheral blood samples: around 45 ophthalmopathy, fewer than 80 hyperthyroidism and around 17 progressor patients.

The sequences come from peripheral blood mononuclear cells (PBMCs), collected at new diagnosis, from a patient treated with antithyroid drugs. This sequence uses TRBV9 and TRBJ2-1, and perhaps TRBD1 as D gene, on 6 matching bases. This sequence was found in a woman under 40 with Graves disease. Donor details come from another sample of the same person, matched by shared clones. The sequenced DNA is TGTACCAGCAGCGAGGGGGATCGGAATGAGCAGTTCTTC. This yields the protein CTSSEGDRNEQFF.